This T cell receptor beta chain came from a study of T cell responses to AZD1222 COVID-19 vaccine (dated by TCRdb to about 2021). A note on the overall study: A total of over 230 trial participants underwent TCR sequencing, of whom around 200 received two doses of AZD1222 and about 25 received two doses of the MenACWY control vaccine. Trial participants were enrolled into age subgroups of 18-55, 56-69 and 70-plus years, which contained approximately 150, 28 and 58 TCR-sequenced participants, respectively.

The CDR3 regions of human TCRbeta chains were subjected to immunosequencing. The study's processing was this. Repertoire TCRs were matched against a reference library of SARS-CoV-2-specific TCRs generated with the MIRA antigen-specificity platform. Breadth was defined as the fraction of unique TCRs that were SARS-CoV-2-associated, and depth was defined as the fraction of total T cells that were SARS-CoV-2-associated. Using the MIRA data, each spike-specific TCR was mapped to the spike region that the TCR reacts to and placed in a CD4 or CD8 class. Log10-transformed breadth and depth values were compared by one-way ANOVA with Sidak's multiple comparisons tests. TCRdb mirrors the immuneACCESS table, restricted to in-frame sequences. Some clones are absent from its copies; in checked studies, under half trace to an unresolved V gene, and the reason for the others is unknown. That table is the source of V, J and clone size, and D and trimming were worked out from the DNA. The sample includes 95,000 to 100,000 clones, with 80% to 90% observed a single time. The ten largest account for 10% of the sample.

In the paper's terms, the time point label means: about 28 days (+/-7) after the second vaccine dose. AZD1222 recipients with second doses at about 4 weeks or about 12 weeks were pooled, because spike-specific TCR depth and breadth did not differ between schedules. Vaccinee samples were obtained from the UK trials COV001 and COV002, which included a single-blind randomized controlled phase 2/3 trial of AZD1222 (ChAdOx1 nCoV-19) in healthy adults. Trial participant PBMC samples were collected at day 0 and day 28 after the second dose for TCRbeta chain sequencing. In regard to this clone: Its antigen target is currently unknown. There are no base qualities to consult, and no much larger clone falls within one base.

The CDR3 goes from the cysteine to the phenylalanine over 14 residues. The entry retains the CDR3 DNA only, 42 bases that are in frame from base 1. V loses 3 bases at its end and J loses 6 bases; junction bases beyond the gene matches: 6. CDR1 LGHDT and CDR2 YNNKEL were looked up in the germline V gene (reference sequence). Broader findings and caveats from the paper: Nearly half of unique spike-specific TCRs reportedly recognized epitopes outside regions mutated in the B.1.351 and B.1.1.7 variants. Conclusions about previously exposed vaccinees are limited because only 6 or 7 AZD1222 recipients were SARS-CoV-2 seropositive at baseline. In the small 56-69-year group, the increase in depth fell short of significance, most likely because of low power. After two AZD1222 doses, spike-specific TCR breadth and depth were significantly higher than at day 0 and than in MenACWY recipients. The vaccine-associated CD4 TCRs covered the entire spike protein, and the dominant responses fell in regions 160-218 and 743-854. No day 14 peak-response samples were available, so repertoires were characterized only after the peak T cell response. Most participants were white British and females outnumbered males, and the authors suggested that clonal diversity may have been underestimated.

The receptor was derived from an adult who received the AZD1222 COVID-19 vaccine. This specimen was peripheral blood, taken 28 days after the second AZD1222 dose. The chain couples TRBV3-1 (or the pseudogene TRBV3-2) to TRBJ1-2; a stretch of 8 junction bases matches TRBD1. In nucleotides, the sequence is TGTGCCAGCAGCCAGGCCACGACAGGGGATGGCTACACCTTC. Its amino acids are CASSQATTGDGYTF.